The 14 T cell receptor beta chains below all came from one sample that was sequenced in a study of blood T cell repertoires in COVID-19. The assay was immunoSEQ multiplex PCR, and TCRdb's table has in-frame clones only and misses some. The sample shows 360,000 or so clones, 80% to 85% of them seen only once. Sequencing input: PBMCs or T cells enriched from blood (not recorded which). The receptors come from a woman between 45 and 60 years old who had recovered from COVID-19.

CDR3 in DNA: TGTGCCAGCAGCGCAGAGGGGACAGGGTATGGCTACACCTTC. Translated, it gives CASSAEGTGYGYTF. The gene calls are TRBV9 and TRBJ1-2; 9 nucleotides align to TRBD1. Germline assignment: CDR1 SGDLS and CDR2 YYNGEE. The CDR3 has 14 amino acids. The J segment lost 5 bases and the V segment lost 3 bases, leaving 5 bases of the junction unmatched.

J is TRBJ2-6 and V is TRBV19; perhaps TRBD2 as D (6 bases). The germline gives CDR1 LNHDA, CDR2 SQIVND (reference sequence). The CDR3 is 14 amino acids. The V end lost 5 bases, the J end lost 4 bases, and 9 bases lay between the germline ends. The CDR3 bases are TGTGCCAGTAGTGGGGGGTCGGGGGCCAACGTCCTGACTTTC. Its protein is CASSGGSGANVLTF.

V is TRBV15 and J is TRBJ1-2; a possible D gene is TRBD1 (6 bases). Germline assignment: CDR1 LNHNV and CDR2 YYDKDF (reference sequence). V was clipped by 1 base and J by 8 bases, with 14 bases between them. The CDR3 totals 14 residues. The CDR3 is CATSRGERGWGYTF. The CDR3 DNA sequence: TGTGCCACCAGCAGAGGGGAGAGGGGGTGGGGCTACACCTTC.

V gene TRBV6-2 or TRBV6-3 combines with J gene TRBJ1-1; 7 bases agree with TRBD1. Looked up from germline, CDR1 is MNHEY and CDR2 is SVGEGT. J gave up 7 bases and V 4 bases, and 3 bases lay outside the gene matches. This CDR3 spans 12 amino acids. CDR3 sequence (DNA): TGTGCCAGCAGTTCGACAGGGTATGAAGCTTTCTTT. Protein sequence: CASSSTGYEAFF.

V is TRBV7-8 and J is TRBJ1-1; maybe TRBD1 (5 bases). The V end lost 1 base, the J end lost 9 bases, and 12 bases lay between the germline ends. The CDR3 runs to 13 residues. Germline V lookup: CDR1 SGHVS, CDR2 FQNEAQ. This CDR3 is CASSLGVQGKAFF. The CDR3 DNA reads as TGTGCCAGCAGCTTAGGGGTGCAGGGTAAAGCTTTCTTT. Full variable domain (rest looked up from reference TRBV7-8 and TRBJ1-1): GAGVSQSPRYKVAKRGQDVALRCDPISGHVSLFWYQQALGQGPEFLTYFQNEAQLDKSGLPSDRFFAERPEGSVSTLKIQRTQQEDSAVYLCASSLGVQGKAFFGQGTRLTVV.

This chain joins TRBV29-1 and TRBJ1-1; 7 bases match TRBD1. V shed 4 bases, J shed 0 bases, and the junction held 11 bases outside the gene matches. The CDR3 has 16 residues. Per germline, CDR1 SQVTM and CDR2 ANQGSEA. Here the CDR3 DNA reads TGCAGCGTTGCCGGTGTCACGACAGGGATGAACACTGAAGCTTTCTTT. Translation gives CSVAGVTTGMNTEAFF. The full variable domain, rest sourced from reference TRBV29-1 and TRBJ1-1, is SAVISQKPSRDICQRGTSLTIQCQVDSQVTMMFWYRQQPGQSLTLIATANQGSEATYESGFVIDKFPISRPNLTFSTLTVSNMSPEDSSIYLCSVAGVTTGMNTEAFFGQGTRLTVV.

The chain links TRBV19 to TRBJ2-1, with a weak D call TRBD1 (5 bases). CDR1 and CDR2 (germline): LNHDA, SQIVND (reference sequence). V lost 1 base and J 6 bases, leaving 10 bases between the germline ends. This CDR3 has 14 amino acids. CDR3 DNA: TGTGCCAGTAGTATAGCGTCTAGGGGCAATGAGCAGTTCTTC. It translates to CASSIASRGNEQFF.

J is TRBJ2-5 and V is TRBV6-2 or TRBV6-3, with 9 bases fitting TRBD2. V was pared by 6 bases and J by 5 bases, with 13 bases of the junction left unmatched. Germline V lookup: CDR1 MNHEY, CDR2 SVGEGT. The CDR3 consists of 16 residues. The CDR3 here is CASSPFGGTSSETQYF. CDR3 DNA: TGTGCCAGCAGCCCCTTTGGGGGGACTAGCAGTGAGACCCAGTACTTC.

This chain joins TRBV7-3 and TRBJ1-3, with D perhaps TRBD1 (6 bases). Germline V gene lookup returns CDR1 SGHTA and CDR2 FQGTGA. V was pared by 0 bases and J by 6 bases, with 12 bases between. The CDR3 consists of 15 residues. DNA of the CDR3: TGTGCCAGCAGCTTAACCCCAGGGGTCGCAAACACCATATATTTT. It codes for CASSLTPGVANTIYF.

The rearrangement uses TRBV9 and TRBJ2-1; no reliable D call. Trimming pared 0 bases from V and 6 bases from J, leaving 10 bases between. This CDR3 contains 14 residues. CDR1 SGDLS and CDR2 YYNGEE come from the germline V gene. The CDR3 nucleotides are TGTGCCAGCAGCGTAGATCCATTTTCCAATGAGCAGTTCTTC. Protein sequence: CASSVDPFSNEQFF.

In DNA, the CDR3 is TGTGCCAGCAGGCGTCACCGGGACAGGGCCTACGAGCAGTACTTC. Translating it yields CASRRHRDRAYEQYF. The chain joins TRBV6-5 to TRBJ2-7, with 9 nucleotides matching TRBD1. Germline CDR1 MNHEY, CDR2 SVGAGI. V was clipped by 6 bases and J by 2 bases; unmatched bases: 8. This CDR3 is 15 amino acids long.

The chain joins TRBV12-3 or TRBV12-4 to TRBJ1-2, with 8 bases identical to TRBD1. The CDR3 runs to 13 residues. The ends lost 5 bases at V and 4 bases at J; junction bases unmatched: 3. CDR3 in amino acids: CASSAGTGYGYTF. DNA for the CDR3: TGTGCCAGCAGTGCGGGGACAGGCTATGGCTACACCTTC.

The gene calls are TRBV6-6 and TRBJ2-2; TRBD2 matches at 9 bases. The CDR3 covers 15 residues. Per the germline V gene, CDR1 is MNHNY and CDR2 is SVGAGI (reference sequence). After removal of 6 bases from V and 5 bases from J, the junction contained 7 bases not matched to a gene. CDR3 nucleotides: TGTGCCAGCAGACTGACTAGCGGAGCTACCGGGGAGCTGTTTTTT. It is translated as CASRLTSGATGELFF.

The J gene is TRBJ2-3, the V gene TRBV5-1; TRBD2 matches at 11 bases. Unmatched junction bases numbered 4, after V lost 0 bases and J lost 4 bases. CDR1 and CDR2 from the germline V gene are SGHRS and YFSETQ. The CDR3 totals 16 residues. CDR3 sequence reads: CASSLVAGGLADTQYF. In DNA form, the CDR3 reads TGCGCCAGCAGCTTGGTAGCGGGAGGGTTGGCAGATACGCAGTATTTT. Full variable domain (remainder filled in from reference TRBV5-1 and TRBJ2-3): KAGVTQTPRYLIKTRGQQVTLSCSPISGHRSVSWYQQTPGQGLQFLFEYFSETQRNKGNFPGRFSGRQFSNSRSEMNVSTLELGDSALYLCASSLVAGGLADTQYFGPGTRLTVL.